The clone carrying this T cell receptor (beta chain) has just a few counts. The antigen remains unidentified. Trimming took off 6 bases at V and 5 bases at J, with 14 bases between the two ends. Germline CDR1 MNHNS, CDR2 SASEGT. CDR3 length equals 13 residues. The sample belongs to a study of T cells after yellow fever vaccination. Overall study findings and caveats: Researchers report a weaker secondary response that nonetheless peaked faster, day 5 versus 15. Reappearance after the booster was seen for most primary-vaccination clones, at approximately 97% CD4 and roughly 90% CD8.

TCR cDNA was made by 5'RACE template switching, adding a universal primer site and UMIs. TCRdb fed the 5' RACE reads into MiXCR, producing one record per CDR3 protein. The profile shows 600,000 to 750,000 distinct CDR3 sequences, more than 9% of them singletons. This clonotype originated in a man aged 25 to 45 who received the YFV17D yellow fever vaccine. The sequences come from PBMCs, collected on the day of the yellow fever booster vaccination. This chain connects TRBV6-1 to TRBJ2-7; D may be TRBD2 (5 bases). This CDR3 reads CASRPDLRDEQYF. DNA of the CDR3: TGTGCCAGCAGACCTGATTTGCGGGACGAGCAGTACTTC.